The 8 T cell receptor beta chains given below trace back to one sample, sequenced in a study of a mutant IDH1 vaccine in newly diagnosed glioma (TCRdb year 2021). The sample's time point label, decoded: baseline, week 1 (first vaccination visit). The treatment or condition label, read with the paper, signifies: pre-vaccination baseline after standard-of-care therapy. Preparation of the library involved the immunoSEQ multiplex PCR assay. Entries here come from immuneACCESS through TCRdb and include only in-frame sequences with V and J called. Some clones fail to appear in such tables; in the studies checked, an unresolved V gene covers under half of the shortfall, and the cause of the remainder is unknown. The sample profile shows about 88,000 clones; around 80% of them were found once. The ten largest clonotypes hold around 5.2% of the sample. The sample was PBMCs, taken from a glioma patient treated with radiotherapy, temozolomide or both. Source of these receptors: a man aged 35-49 years with glioma. Some clones in this sample may be carry-over from other donors' samples.

This chain uses TRBV2 with TRBJ2-7; D remains ambiguous. Germline V gene data show CDR1 as SNHLY and CDR2 as FYNNEI. The CDR3 is made up of 14 amino acids. The V gene lost 4 bases and the J gene lost 6 bases, with 16 bases spanning the gap. The CDR3 is CASSGSGKESEQYF. The CDR3 DNA reads as TGTGCCAGCAGTGGATCGGGTAAGGAAAGCGAGCAGTACTTC.

The V gene is TRBV19, the J gene TRBJ1-6; TRBD1 matches 7 bases. There are 14 residues in the CDR3. V was clipped by 10 bases and J by 10 bases; unmatched bases: 13. In germline, CDR1 is LNHDA, CDR2 SQIVND (reference sequence). The CDR3 sequence: CATRVTGRYSPLHF. DNA of the CDR3: TGTGCCACTAGAGTGACAGGGAGGTACTCACCCCTCCACTTT.

This chain uses TRBV30 with TRBJ2-7; possibly TRBD1 for D (6 bases). CDR1 is GTSNPN and CDR2 is SVGIG in the germline V gene (reference sequence). The CDR3 length is 15 residues. With 4 bases removed from V and 0 bases from J, the gap between germline ends came to 16 bases. CDR3 nucleotides: TGTGCCTGGACCCGGACAGTCCCAAGCTCCTACGAGCAGTACTTC. This sequence encodes CAWTRTVPSSYEQYF.

To note about this clone: Additional DNA sequences in this sample encode the identical CDR3. The chain recombines TRBV20-1 with TRBJ2-5, with D perhaps matching TRBD2 (6 bases). Germline CDR1 DFQATT, CDR2 SNEGSKA (reference sequence). The CDR3 has 11 residues. Trimming stripped 5 bases from V and 5 bases from J, with 9 bases between. The CDR3 sequence is CSADRGETQYF. The CDR3 DNA is TGCAGTGCTGACCGGGGGGAGACCCAGTACTTC.

The genes are TRBV4-2 and TRBJ1-4; D may be TRBD1 (5 bases). CDR3 length equals 15 residues. Trimming took 0 bases from V and 8 from J, leaving 13 bases between them. Germline loops: CDR1 LGHNA, CDR2 YNFKEQ. The CDR3: CASSQEGGVGEKLFF. As DNA, the CDR3 is TGTGCCAGCAGCCAAGAAGGAGGGGTCGGAGAAAAACTGTTTTTT.

This clone has a single count. The chain uses TRBV14 and TRBJ2-7; 10 nucleotides line up with TRBD1. The J segment lost 4 bases and the V segment lost 3 bases, leaving 9 bases of the junction unmatched. The CDR3 is 16 residues long. Germline V gene data show CDR1 as SGHDN and CDR2 as FVKESK. CDR3 residues: CASSQIPGQGSYEQYF. In DNA form, the CDR3 reads TGTGCCAGCAGCCAGATCCCGGGACAGGGGTCATACGAGCAGTACTTC.

V usage is TRBV5-1 and J usage is TRBJ2-1; perhaps TRBD2 as D (6 bases). Looked up from germline, CDR1 is SGHRS and CDR2 is YFSETQ. V lost 7 bases, J lost 4 bases, and 12 bases lay in between. The CDR3 is 13 amino acids. The CDR3 DNA is TGCGCCAGCGCTAGGGCGGGGTACAATGAGCAGTTCTTC. Its protein product is CASARAGYNEQFF.

The CDR3 sequence is CASSERARMNSPLHF. The CDR3 nucleotides are TGTGCCAGCAGTGAAAGGGCCCGAATGAATTCACCCCTCCACTTT. J is TRBJ1-6 and V is TRBV6-1; D gene ambiguous. Trimming left V 2 bases short and J 7 bases short, with 12 bases between. This CDR3 comprises 15 residues. Per the germline V gene, CDR1 is MNHNS and CDR2 is SASEGT.